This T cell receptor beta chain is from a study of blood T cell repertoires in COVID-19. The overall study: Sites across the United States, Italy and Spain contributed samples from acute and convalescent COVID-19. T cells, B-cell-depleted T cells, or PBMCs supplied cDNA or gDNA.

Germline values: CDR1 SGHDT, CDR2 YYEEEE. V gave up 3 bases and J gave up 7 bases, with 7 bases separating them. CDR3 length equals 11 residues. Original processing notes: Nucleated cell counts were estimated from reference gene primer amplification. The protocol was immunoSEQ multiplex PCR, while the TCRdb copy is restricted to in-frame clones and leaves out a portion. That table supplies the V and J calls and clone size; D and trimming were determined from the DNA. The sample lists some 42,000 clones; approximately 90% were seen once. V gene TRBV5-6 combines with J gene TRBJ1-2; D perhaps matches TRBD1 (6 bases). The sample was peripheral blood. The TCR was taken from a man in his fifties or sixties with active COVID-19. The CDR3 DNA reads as TGTGCCAGCAGCTCCAGGGGTGGCTACACCTTC. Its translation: CASSSRGGYTF. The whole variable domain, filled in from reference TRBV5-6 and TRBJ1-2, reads DAGVTQSPTHLIKTRGQQVTLRCSPKSGHDTVSWYQQALGQGPQFIFQYYEEEERQRGNFPDRFSGHQFPNYSSELNVNALLLGDSALYLCASSSRGGYTFGSGTRLTVV.